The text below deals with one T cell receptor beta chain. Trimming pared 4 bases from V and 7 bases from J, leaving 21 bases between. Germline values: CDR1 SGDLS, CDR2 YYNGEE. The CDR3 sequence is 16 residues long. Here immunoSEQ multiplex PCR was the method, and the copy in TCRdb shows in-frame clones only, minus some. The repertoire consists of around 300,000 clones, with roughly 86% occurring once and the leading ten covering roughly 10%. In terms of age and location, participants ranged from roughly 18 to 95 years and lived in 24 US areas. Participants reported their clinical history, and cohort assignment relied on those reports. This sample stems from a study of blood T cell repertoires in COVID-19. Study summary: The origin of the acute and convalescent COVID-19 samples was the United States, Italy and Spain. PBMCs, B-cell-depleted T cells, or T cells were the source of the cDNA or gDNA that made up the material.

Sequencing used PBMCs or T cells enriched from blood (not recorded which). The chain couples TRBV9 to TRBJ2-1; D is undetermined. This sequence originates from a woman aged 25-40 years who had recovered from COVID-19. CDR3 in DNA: TGTGCCAGCAGCCCCGATAGAATCTATTTATCGAATGAGCAGTTCTTC. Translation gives CASSPDRIYLSNEQFF. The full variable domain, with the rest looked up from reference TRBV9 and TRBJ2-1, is DSGVTQTPKHLITATGQRVTLRCSPRSGDLSVYWYQQSLDQGLQFLIQYYNGEERAKGNILERFSAQQFPDLHSELNLSSLELGDSALYFCASSPDRIYLSNEQFFGPGTRLTVL.